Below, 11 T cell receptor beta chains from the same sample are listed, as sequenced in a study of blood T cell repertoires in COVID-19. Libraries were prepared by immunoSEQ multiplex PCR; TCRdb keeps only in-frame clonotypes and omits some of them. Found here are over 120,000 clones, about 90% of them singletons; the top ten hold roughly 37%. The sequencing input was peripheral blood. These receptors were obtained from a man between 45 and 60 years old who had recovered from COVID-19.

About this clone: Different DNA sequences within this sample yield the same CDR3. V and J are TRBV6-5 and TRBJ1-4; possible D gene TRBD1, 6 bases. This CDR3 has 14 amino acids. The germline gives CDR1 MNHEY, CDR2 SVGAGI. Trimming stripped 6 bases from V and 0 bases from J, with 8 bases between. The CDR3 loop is CASRRTATNEKLFF. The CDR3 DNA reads TGTGCCAGCAGACGGACAGCAACTAATGAAAAACTGTTTTTT.

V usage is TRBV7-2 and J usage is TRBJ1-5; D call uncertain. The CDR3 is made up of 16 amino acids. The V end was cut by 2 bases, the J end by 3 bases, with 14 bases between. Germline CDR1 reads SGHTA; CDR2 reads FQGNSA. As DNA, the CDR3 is TGTGCCAGCAGCTTAATCTTCGGGTTGGACAATCAGCCCCAGCATTTT. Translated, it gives CASSLIFGLDNQPQHF.

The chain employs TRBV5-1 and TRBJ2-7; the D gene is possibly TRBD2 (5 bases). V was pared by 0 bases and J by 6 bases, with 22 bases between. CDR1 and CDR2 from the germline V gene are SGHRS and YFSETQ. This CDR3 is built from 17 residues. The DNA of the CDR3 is TGCGCCAGCAGCTTGGAAGGACTTTTGATCCTTGGAAGCGAGCAGTACTTC. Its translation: CASSLEGLLILGSEQYF.

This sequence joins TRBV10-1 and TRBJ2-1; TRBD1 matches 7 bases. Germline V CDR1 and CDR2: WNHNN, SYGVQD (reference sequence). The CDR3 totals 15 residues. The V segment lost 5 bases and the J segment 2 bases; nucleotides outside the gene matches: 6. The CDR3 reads CASSKEGAAYNEQFF. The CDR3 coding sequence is TGCGCCAGCAGTAAAGAGGGGGCGGCCTACAATGAGCAGTTCTTC.

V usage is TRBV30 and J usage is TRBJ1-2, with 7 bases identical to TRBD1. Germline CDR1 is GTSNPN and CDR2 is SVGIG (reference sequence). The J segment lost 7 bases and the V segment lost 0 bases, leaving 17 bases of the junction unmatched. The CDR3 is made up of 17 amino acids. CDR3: CAWSVFGAYGQESGYTF. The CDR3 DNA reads TGTGCCTGGAGTGTATTTGGGGCGTACGGACAGGAGTCTGGCTACACCTTC.

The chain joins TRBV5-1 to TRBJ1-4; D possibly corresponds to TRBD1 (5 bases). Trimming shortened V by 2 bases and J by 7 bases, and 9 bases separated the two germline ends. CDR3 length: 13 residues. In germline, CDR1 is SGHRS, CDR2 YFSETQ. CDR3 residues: CASSFDRTEKLFF. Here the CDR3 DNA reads TGCGCCAGCAGCTTCGACAGAACTGAAAAACTGTTTTTT.

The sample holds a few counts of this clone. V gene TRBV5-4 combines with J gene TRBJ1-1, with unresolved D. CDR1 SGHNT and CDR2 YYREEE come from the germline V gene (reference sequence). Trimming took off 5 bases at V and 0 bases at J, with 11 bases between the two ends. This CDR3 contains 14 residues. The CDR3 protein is CASSYSTVNTEAFF. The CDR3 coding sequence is TGTGCCAGCAGTTACAGTACAGTGAACACTGAAGCTTTCTTT.

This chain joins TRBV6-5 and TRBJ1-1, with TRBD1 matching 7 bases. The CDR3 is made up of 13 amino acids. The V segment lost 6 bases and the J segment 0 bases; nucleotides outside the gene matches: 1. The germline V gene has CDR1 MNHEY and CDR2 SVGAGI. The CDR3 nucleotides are TGTGCCAGCAGGGGGACAGTGAACACTGAAGCTTTCTTT. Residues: CASRGTVNTEAFF.

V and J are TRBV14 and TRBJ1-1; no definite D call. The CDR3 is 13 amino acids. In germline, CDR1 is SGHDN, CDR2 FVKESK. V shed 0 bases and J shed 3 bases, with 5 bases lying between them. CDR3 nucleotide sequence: TGTGCCAGCAGCCAAGATCCGGACACTGAAGCTTTCTTT. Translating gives CASSQDPDTEAFF.

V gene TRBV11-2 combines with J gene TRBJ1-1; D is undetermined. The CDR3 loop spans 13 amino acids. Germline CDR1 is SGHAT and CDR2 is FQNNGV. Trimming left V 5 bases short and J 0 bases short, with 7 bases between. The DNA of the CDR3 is TGTGCCAGCAGCCTAACAGTGAACACTGAAGCTTTCTTT. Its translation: CASSLTVNTEAFF.

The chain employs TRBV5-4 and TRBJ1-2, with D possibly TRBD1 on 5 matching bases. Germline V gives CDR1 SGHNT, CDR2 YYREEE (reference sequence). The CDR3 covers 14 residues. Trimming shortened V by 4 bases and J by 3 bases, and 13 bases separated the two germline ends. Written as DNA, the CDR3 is TGTGCCAGCAGCCACCCTCGGGGGGACTATGGCTACACCTTC. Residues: CASSHPRGDYGYTF.